Presented here are 16 T cell receptor beta chains from one specimen sequenced in a study of post-analysis software for immune sequencing data (dated by TCRdb to the mid-2010s). Study-level results and caveats: Patients showed significantly higher frequencies than controls for a few TRBV segments, among them TRBV5-6, TRBV5-1 and TRBV20-1.

Receptor libraries were prepared by PCR. Sequencer: Illumina HiSeq 2500. To reduce PCR and sequencing biases, unique molecular identifiers were incorporated into the TCR beta cDNA libraries. TCRdb passed the public sequencing reads through fastp at Q25 and MiXCR, retaining productive beta sequences. Rows matching on CDR3 protein sequence are summarized as one entry with the most common DNA and genes. For this sample the table gives 650,000 to 850,000 distinct CDR3 sequences, of which approximately 53% were detected only once. The ten most abundant clones make up 4.6% of the sample. Their target antigens are unknown. Sequencing was carried out using blood. All receptors come from a girl aged 5-17 years with multiple sclerosis.

This clonotype turned up a few times. The chain couples TRBV14 to TRBJ1-1; 7 bases align to TRBD1. The germline CDR1 and CDR2 sequences are SGHDN and FVKESK. This CDR3 is built from 13 residues. Germline trimming cut 0 bases from V and 9 bases from J; bases unmatched to any gene: 4. The CDR3 DNA reads as TGTGCCAGCAGCCAAGATAGGGGGCTAAAAGCTTTCTTT. Its protein product is CASSQDRGLKAFF.

This chain links TRBV7-9 with TRBJ2-5; 7 bases line up with TRBD1. Gene TRBJ2-7 matches the end of the DNA better, so the J call may be wrong. Germline CDR1 reads SEHNR; CDR2 reads FQNEAQ (reference sequence). This CDR3 comprises 15 residues. The CDR3 protein is CASSPGWGQSYEQYF. CDR3 nucleotides: TGTGCCAGCAGCCCAGGGTGGGGACAGAGCTACGAGCAGTACTTC.

V and J are TRBV2 and TRBJ2-4; the D is unclear. The last part of the DNA fits TRBJ2-7 better; the J call may be wrong. CDR3 size: 13 residues. Germline CDR1 is SNHLY and CDR2 is FYNNEI. This CDR3 reads CASSAGDFYEQYF. CDR3 DNA: TGTGCCAGCAGTGCAGGAGACTTCTACGAGCAGTACTTC.

This clonotype was counted a few times. The chain joins TRBV9 to TRBJ2-7; 9 nucleotides line up with TRBD1. Germline V gene sequence: CDR1 SGDLS, CDR2 YYNGEE. With 1 base clipped from V and 6 bases from J, the junction kept 8 bases outside the gene matches. This CDR3 comprises 15 residues. For the CDR3, the DNA is TGTGCCAGCAGCGTATCCGGGACAGGGATGGGCGAGCAGTACTTC. This translates into CASSVSGTGMGEQYF.

The rearrangement uses TRBV7-3 and TRBJ2-1; TRBD1 matches 8 bases. V gave up 5 bases and J gave up 5 bases; unmatched junction bases: 5. Germline-derived CDR1 and CDR2 are SGHTA and FQGTGA. The CDR3 contains 14 residues. For the CDR3, the DNA is TGTGCCAGCAGCCCGGACAGGGCCAACAATGAGCAGTTCTTC. Its protein product is CASSPDRANNEQFF.

This clonotype was seen more than once but under ten times. The junction and the germline gene differ at one end; a read error may be behind it. The chain couples TRBV12-3 or TRBV12-4 to TRBJ1-5, with TRBD1 as a possible D gene (5 bases). The CDR3 is 15 amino acids. In DNA form, the CDR3 reads TGTGCCGGCAGTTCGGGGGGTAATAGCAATCAGCCCCAGCATTTT. As protein: CAGSSGGNSNQPQHF.

V usage is TRBV10-3 and J usage is TRBJ2-5, with 7 bases aligning to TRBD2. There are 14 residues in the CDR3. The V gene's germline CDR1 is ENHRY and CDR2 SYGVKD. Germline trimming cut 6 bases from V and 4 bases from J; bases unmatched to any gene: 8. The CDR3 loop is CAIRPSGGRETQYF. The CDR3 nucleotides are TGTGCCATCAGACCTAGCGGAGGGAGAGAGACCCAGTACTTC.

The chain has TRBV4-1 and TRBJ2-1; unclear D gene. Trimming removed 4 bases from V and 8 bases from J, with 9 bases in between. This CDR3 spans 12 amino acids. Germline CDR1 reads MGHRA; CDR2 reads YSYEKL. Here the CDR3 DNA reads TGCGCCAGCAGCCTTGTCGGACATGAGCAGTTCTTC. This translates into CASSLVGHEQFF.

This chain connects TRBV6-1 to TRBJ2-5; 14 bases align to TRBD2. The germline V gene has CDR1 MNHNS and CDR2 SASEGT. The CDR3 has 15 residues. V was clipped by 6 bases and J by 4 bases; unmatched bases: 4. The chain's CDR3 is CASRPGLAGAETQYF. CDR3 nucleotides: TGTGCCAGCAGACCGGGACTAGCGGGAGCAGAGACCCAGTACTTC.

V gene TRBV7-3 combines with J gene TRBJ2-3; 9 positions match TRBD2. After removal of 5 bases from V and 2 bases from J, the junction contained 5 bases not matched to a gene. The germline V gene has CDR1 SGHTA and CDR2 FQGTGA. There are 15 residues in the CDR3. CDR3 nucleotide sequence: TGTGCCAGCAGCCAACTAGCGGGCCCCACAGATACGCAGTATTTT. Translating gives CASSQLAGPTDTQYF.

The chain uses TRBV29-1 and TRBJ1-1; D is uncertain. The CDR3 sequence is 14 residues long. Germline-derived CDR1 and CDR2 are SQVTM and ANQGSEA. Trimming took off 6 bases at V and 5 bases at J, with 19 bases between the two ends. The CDR3 nucleotides are TGCAGCGTCGTTGGTCGGATAGGGAGGACTGAAGCTTTCTTT. The encoded protein is CSVVGRIGRTEAFF.

The chain recombines TRBV6-1 with TRBJ1-1; D is unclear. This CDR3 region has 13 residues. The germline CDR1 and CDR2 sequences are MNHNS and SASEGT. V was shortened by 6 bases and J by 0 bases, with 8 bases between the two germline ends. The CDR3 reads CASSGPMNTEAFF. Written as DNA, the CDR3 is TGTGCCAGCAGCGGTCCCATGAACACTGAAGCTTTCTTT.

This clonotype came up a few times. The V and J genes are TRBV2 and TRBJ2-7; 8 nucleotides align to TRBD1. The J segment lost 7 bases and the V segment lost 2 bases, leaving 10 bases of the junction unmatched. Germline CDR1 SNHLY, CDR2 FYNNEI. CDR3 length: 15 amino acids. CDR3 sequence: CASSENPGGLWEQYF. Written as DNA, the CDR3 is TGTGCCAGCAGTGAAAACCCAGGGGGCCTTTGGGAGCAGTACTTC.

About this clonotype itself: Mismatch with germline at one junction end may stem from a read error. V and J are TRBV5-1 and TRBJ2-5; D gene unclear. This CDR3 is built from 14 residues. Germline V gene lookup returns CDR1 SGHRS and CDR2 YFSETQ. The CDR3, as DNA: TGCGCCAGCAGCTTGGGGTCGAGCCAAGAGGCCCAGTACTTC. It translates to CASSLGSSQEAQYF.

The sample holds a few counts of this clonotype. The V gene is TRBV29-1, the J gene TRBJ2-7, with 7 bases matching TRBD1. After removal of 0 bases from V and 2 bases from J, the junction contained 7 bases not matched to a gene. CDR1 is SQVTM and CDR2 is ANQGSEA in the germline V gene. The CDR3 loop spans 15 amino acids. Written as DNA, the CDR3 is TGCAGCGTTGAAGATCCAGGACAGGAGACCTACGAGCAGTACTTC. As protein: CSVEDPGQETYEQYF.

A few counts support this clonotype. The rearrangement joins TRBV29-1 to TRBJ2-3, with 11 bases lining up with TRBD2. J lost 8 bases, V lost 7 bases, and 8 bases had no gene match. Germline V gene sequence: CDR1 SQVTM, CDR2 ANQGSEA. This CDR3 region has 13 residues. In nucleotides, the CDR3 is TGCAGCGCACCGGGACTAGCGGACAGTACGCAGTATTTT. Protein sequence: CSAPGLADSTQYF.